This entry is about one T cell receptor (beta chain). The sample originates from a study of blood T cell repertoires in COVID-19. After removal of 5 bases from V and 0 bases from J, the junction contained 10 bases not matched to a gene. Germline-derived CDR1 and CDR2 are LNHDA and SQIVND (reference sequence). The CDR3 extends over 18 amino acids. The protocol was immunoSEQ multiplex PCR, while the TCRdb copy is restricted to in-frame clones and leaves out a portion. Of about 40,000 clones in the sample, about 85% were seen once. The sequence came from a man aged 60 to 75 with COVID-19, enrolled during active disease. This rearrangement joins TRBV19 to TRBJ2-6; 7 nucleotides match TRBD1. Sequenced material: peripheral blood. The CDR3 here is CASSPGGSGGSGANVLTF. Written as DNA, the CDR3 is TGTGCCAGTAGTCCAGGGGGATCAGGGGGCTCTGGGGCCAACGTCCTGACTTTC.